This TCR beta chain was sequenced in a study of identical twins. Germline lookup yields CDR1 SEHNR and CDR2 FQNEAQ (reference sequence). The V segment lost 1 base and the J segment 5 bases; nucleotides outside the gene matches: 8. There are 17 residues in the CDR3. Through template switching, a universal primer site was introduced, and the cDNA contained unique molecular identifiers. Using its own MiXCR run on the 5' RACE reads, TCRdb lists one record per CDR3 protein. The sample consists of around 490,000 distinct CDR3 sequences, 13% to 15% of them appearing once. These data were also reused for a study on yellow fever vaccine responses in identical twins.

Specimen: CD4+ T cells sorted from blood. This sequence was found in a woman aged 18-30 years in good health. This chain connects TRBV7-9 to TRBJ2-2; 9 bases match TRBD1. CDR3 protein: CASSLDPGQGWTGELFF. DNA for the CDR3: TGTGCCAGCAGCTTAGACCCGGGACAGGGTTGGACCGGGGAGCTGTTTTTT. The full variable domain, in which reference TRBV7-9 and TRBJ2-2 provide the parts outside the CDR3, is DTGVSQNPRHKITKRGQNVTFRCDPISEHNRLYWYRQTLGQGPEFLTYFQNEAQLEKSRLLSDRFSAERPKGSFSTLEIQRTEQGDSAMYLCASSLDPGQGWTGELFFGEGSRLTVL.